This entry lists 14 T cell receptor beta chains sequenced from one sample in a study of human T cells and chemical hapten exposure. One entry per CDR3 protein, called by TCRdb with MiXCR from the RACE reads. The table has 110,000 or so distinct CDR3 sequences, more than 7% seen once. Time point of the sample: patch test 2, 6 weeks after DPC sensitization. Described treatment: therapeutic diphenylcyclopropenone sensitization with weekly scalp DPC. The sequenced sample was whole blood, obtained in connection with sensitization to the hapten diphenylcyclopropenone (DPC). These receptors originate from a woman between 40 and 50 years old with alopecia areata. Some clones in this sample may be carry-over from other donors' samples.

This clonotype was seen many times. In DNA, the CDR3 is TGTGCCAGCAGCTTGAATGAGGCCGCCAGAGAAAAACTGTTTTTT. Its translation is CASSLNEAAREKLFF. This sequence joins TRBV7-9 and TRBJ1-4; no clear D. Germline V gene sequence: CDR1 SEHNR, CDR2 FQNEAQ (reference sequence). This CDR3 is built from 15 residues. Trimming removed 3 bases from V and 8 bases from J, with 16 bases in between.

This chain uses TRBV28 with TRBJ2-5, with TRBD2 matching 9 bases. Germline CDR1 and CDR2: MDHEN and SYDVKM. This CDR3 contains 15 residues. The V segment lost 6 bases and the J segment 4 bases; nucleotides outside the gene matches: 9. Here the CDR3 reads CASSQNGLATETQYF. In nucleotides, the CDR3 is TGTGCCAGCAGCCAAAACGGACTAGCGACAGAGACCCAGTACTTC.

At least ten counts were recorded for this clonotype. The V and J genes are TRBV12-3 or TRBV12-4 and TRBJ1-5; D uncertain. The V gene lost 3 bases and the J gene lost 7 bases, with 13 bases spanning the gap. The CDR3 sequence is 14 residues long. The CDR3 reads CASSLGVESQPQHF. CDR3 DNA: TGTGCCAGCAGTTTGGGAGTTGAATCACAGCCCCAGCATTTT.

A few counts support this clonotype. The chain carries TRBV20-1 and TRBJ2-4; 8 nucleotides agree with TRBD1. The germline CDR1 and CDR2 sequences are DFQATT and SNEGSKA (reference sequence). The CDR3 contains 13 residues. Trimming took 7 bases from V and 3 from J; bases not matched to a gene: 5. The CDR3 region is CSGAGQVKNIQYF. The CDR3 DNA follows: TGCAGTGGGGCGGGACAGGTCAAAAACATTCAGTACTTC.

The chain couples TRBV6-5 to TRBJ1-3; D gene unclear. With 0 bases removed from V and 4 bases from J, the gap between germline ends came to 7 bases. The CDR3 runs to 14 residues. CDR1 is MNHEY, CDR2 SVGAGI, per germline. CDR3 DNA sequence: TGTGCCAGCAGTTACTCGTCGCAGGGAAACACCATATATTTT. This translates into CASSYSSQGNTIYF.

V gene TRBV20-1 combines with J gene TRBJ2-2; D might be TRBD1 (6 bases). The CDR3 has 16 residues. V shed 5 bases and J shed 4 bases, with 20 bases lying between them. Germline CDR1 DFQATT, CDR2 SNEGSKA (reference sequence). The CDR3 here is CSAPSQWGTPTGELFF. Here the CDR3 DNA reads TGCAGTGCTCCGAGCCAATGGGGGACACCCACCGGGGAGCTGTTTTTT.

This clonotype was seen a handful of times. The chain recombines TRBV7-9 with TRBJ2-7; D possibly corresponds to TRBD2 (6 bases). The CDR3 extends over 14 amino acids. Looked up from germline, CDR1 is SEHNR and CDR2 is FQNEAQ (reference sequence). The V end was cut by 6 bases, the J end by 7 bases, with 19 bases between. The CDR3 is CASSPVREAREQYF. CDR3 DNA sequence: TGTGCCAGCAGTCCGGTGAGGGAGGCCCGAGAGCAGTACTTC.

In its sample, this clonotype was seen many times. The V call is TRBV7-9, the J call TRBJ2-3; TRBD1 is a possible D gene (7 bases). Germline CDR1 reads SEHNR; CDR2 reads FQNEAQ (reference sequence). Trimming removed 10 bases from V and 5 bases from J, with 13 bases in between. The CDR3 runs 12 residues. CDR3 loop: CATRGAEDTQYF. CDR3 nucleotides: TGTGCCACCAGGGGGGCCGAAGATACGCAGTATTTT. The full variable domain, with the rest looked up from reference TRBV7-9 and TRBJ2-3, is DTGVSQNPRHKITKRGQNVTFRCDPISEHNRLYWYRQTLGQGPEFLTYFQNEAQLEKSRLLSDRFSAERPKGSFSTLEIQRTEQGDSAMYLCATRGAEDTQYFGPGTRLTVL.

This clonotype has a handful of counts. The J gene is TRBJ2-6, the V gene TRBV4-3; 7 positions agree with TRBD2. The CDR3 length is 19 residues. The germline V gene has CDR1 LGHNA and CDR2 YSLEER. V was clipped by 1 base and J by 0 bases; unmatched bases: 9. The CDR3 reads CASSQGPAGSLSGANVLTF. As DNA, the CDR3 is TGCGCCAGCAGCCAAGGGCCAGCGGGGAGCCTCTCTGGGGCCAACGTCCTGACTTTC.

This clonotype was seen at least ten times. The CDR3 nucleotides are TGTGCCCAACACCGGGGGTACCTCACCGGGGAGCTGTTTTTT. Translated, it gives CAQHRGYLTGELFF. The chain joins TRBV30 to TRBJ2-2; the D gene is possibly TRBD2 (6 bases). This CDR3 is 14 amino acids long. The V end lost 8 bases, the J end lost 4 bases, and 17 bases lay between the germline ends. The germline V gene has CDR1 GTSNPN and CDR2 SVGIG (reference sequence).

This clonotype has a count of ten or more. The chain couples TRBV20-1 to TRBJ2-1, with D tentatively TRBD1 (6 bases). Germline values: CDR1 DFQATT, CDR2 SNEGSKA (reference sequence). V was clipped by 6 bases and J by 3 bases, with 9 bases between them. The CDR3 length is 12 residues. The CDR3 protein is CSAADSYNEQFF. CDR3 DNA sequence: TGCAGTGCCGCGGACAGCTACAATGAGCAGTTCTTC.

This clonotype was counted at least ten times. This sequence joins TRBV12-3 or TRBV12-4 and TRBJ2-3; tentatively, D is TRBD2 (7 bases). V shed 8 bases and J shed 3 bases, with 12 bases lying between them. The CDR3 loop spans 13 amino acids. This CDR3 is CASGGALTDTQYF. CDR3 sequence (DNA): TGTGCCAGCGGGGGGGCACTTACAGATACGCAGTATTTT.

This clonotype has just a few counts. This chain uses TRBV11-1 with TRBJ1-4; 9 bases are shared with TRBD1. Trimming cost V 5 bases and J 8 bases; bases outside gene matches: 6. CDR1 is SGHAT and CDR2 is FQDESV in the germline V gene (reference sequence). The length of the CDR3 is 14 residues. CDR3 in DNA: TGTGCCAGCAGCCGGGACAGGGTTGCCGAAAAACTGTTTTTT. Its protein product is CASSRDRVAEKLFF.

In this sample, this clonotype turned up many times. This chain links TRBV5-1 with TRBJ2-1, with a possible D match to TRBD1 (5 bases). Trimming took off 8 bases at V and 4 bases at J, with 7 bases between the two ends. This CDR3 is 11 amino acids long. The germline V gene encodes CDR1 SGHRS and CDR2 YFSETQ. The CDR3 bases are TGCGCCAGTGGGGCTTACAATGAGCAGTTCTTC. It is translated as CASGAYNEQFF.